The rows below give T cell receptor beta chains drawn from one sample of a study of TIL therapy for anti-PD-1-resistant metastatic lung cancer. Only in-frame clones appear in the TCRdb table, and some are missing; sequencing was by immunoSEQ multiplex PCR. The profile shows about 60,000 clones, around 69% of them singletons. The specimen was blood, collected at baseline. Every receptor here comes from a person aged 25 to 79 with non-small cell lung cancer. CDR3s include the opening cysteine and the closing phenylalanine or tryptophan. The D gene is left open where the match is weak. Only some rows state a clone size, as once, few, many or a class for expanded clones.

j_gene,abundance,d_gene,v_gene,CDR3nt,CDR3aa
TRBJ2-1,-,-,TRBV5-1,TGCGCCAGCAGCTTGACTGGACCCAACTACAATGAGCAGTTCTTC,CASSLTGPNYNEQFF
TRBJ2-7,-,-,TRBV4-2,TGTGCCAGCAGCCAATCTGCAGCGGGCAGCTCCTACGAGCAGTACTTC,CASSQSAAGSSYEQYF
TRBJ2-1,-,TRBD2,TRBV27,TGTGCCAGCAGTTTAGGACTAGCGGGAGGCTATGAGCAGTTCTTC,CASSLGLAGGYEQFF
TRBJ2-1,few,TRBD1,TRBV10-2,TGCGCCAGCAAGAGTGGACAGGGGCGGTTCGATGAGCAGTTCTTC,CASKSGQGRFDEQFF
TRBJ2-5,-,-,TRBV7-9,TGTGCCAGCAGCCCCCGCCAGGAAGAGACCCAGTACTTC,CASSPRQEETQYF
TRBJ1-4,-,TRBD1,TRBV15,TGTGCCACCAGCAGTGGGAAAACAGGGGGCCGAGGTGAAAAACTGTTTTTT,CATSSGKTGGRGEKLFF
TRBJ2-7,-,TRBD2,TRBV4-1,TGCGCCAGCAGCCAAGATCCGGGGAGGGTCTACGAGCAGTACTTC,CASSQDPGRVYEQYF
TRBJ2-7,-,-,TRBV7-2,TGTGCCAGCAGCCCCAACCCAGCCCTCCTGCAGTACTTC,CASSPNPALLQYF
TRBJ2-2,-,-,TRBV6-6,TGTGCCAGCAGCCCCCCTGGGGTTTGGCTGTTTTTT,CASSPPGVWLFF
TRBJ2-6,-,-,TRBV5-1,TGCGCCAGCAGCGACAGCTCTGGGGCCAACGTCCTGACTTTC,CASSDSSGANVLTF
TRBJ2-2,-,-,TRBV19,TGTGCCAGTAGTATAGGGCCTAACACCGGGGAGCTGTTTTTT,CASSIGPNTGELFF
TRBJ1-4,-,-,TRBV7-9,TGTGCCAGCAGCTTAGGGGAAGGGGCAACTAATGAAAAACTGTTTTTT,CASSLGEGATNEKLFF
TRBJ2-7,-,-,TRBV11-3,TGTGCCAGCAGCTTATATCTCGGGACTGGCCGTGAGCAGTACTTC,CASSLYLGTGREQYF
TRBJ1-1,-,TRBD1,TRBV6-5,TGTGCCAGCAGCCTCCAGGGGGCGGGCACTGAAGCTTTCTTT,CASSLQGAGTEAFF
TRBJ2-2,-,-,TRBV9,TGTGCCAGCAGCGTAGCATCATTTACCGGGGAGCTGTTTTTT,CASSVASFTGELFF
TRBJ2-4,few,TRBD1,TRBV28,TGTGCCAGCAGTTTAACAGGGGATAACATTCAGTACTTC,CASSLTGDNIQYF
TRBJ1-5,few,-,TRBV11-1,TGTGCCAGCAGCTTAGCTCGATTCGGGCCCCAGCATTTT,CASSLARFGPQHF
TRBJ2-7,-,TRBD2,TRBV9,TGTGCCAGCAGCGTAGGATCTGGCGGGAGTCGCTACGAGCAGTACTTC,CASSVGSGGSRYEQYF
TRBJ2-2,-,-,TRBV9,TGTGCCAGCAGCGGGGACGGGACGCCCACCGGGGAGCTGTTTTTT,CASSGDGTPTGELFF
TRBJ2-1,-,-,TRBV11-2,TGTGCCAGCAGCTTCCTCCACGGGGGTGATAATGAGCAGTTCTTC,CASSFLHGGDNEQFF
TRBJ2-7,-,-,TRBV5-8,TGTGCCAGCAGCTTGGGCGGCCGGTCCTACGAGCAGTACTTC,CASSLGGRSYEQYF
TRBJ2-3,-,-,TRBV15,TGTGCCACCAGCAGAGATGGCGGCCTAGCAATTACGCAGTATTTT,CATSRDGGLAITQYF
TRBJ2-1,-,TRBD1,TRBV5-1,TGCGCCAGCACCACCGGGACAGGGGCTTATGGTGAGCAGTTCTTC,CASTTGTGAYGEQFF
TRBJ2-5,-,-,TRBV20-1,TGCAGTGCTGACCCCAACCCGACCCAGTACTTC,CSADPNPTQYF
TRBJ1-2,-,-,TRBV5-4,TGTGCCAGCACCACTCCCGGAGGTCCAGAGTCGGGCTACACCTTC,CASTTPGGPESGYTF
TRBJ1-3,once,-,TRBV4-2,TGTGCCAGCAGCCAGGGAGACAGCCACTCTGGAAACACCATATATTTT,CASSQGDSHSGNTIYF
TRBJ2-7,-,TRBD1,TRBV27,TGTGCCAGCAGTTTAGCCGGCGCCAGGACAGGGAGCTCCTACGAGCAGTACTTC,CASSLAGARTGSSYEQYF
TRBJ1-4,-,TRBD1,TRBV10-3,TGTGCCACAAATTCAGGGGGTAATGAAAAACTGTTTTTT,CATNSGGNEKLFF
TRBJ2-3,-,-,TRBV5-4,TGTGCCAGCAGCTCGAACAGCCAGATTAGCACAGATACGCAGTATTTT,CASSSNSQISTDTQYF
TRBJ1-1,once,-,TRBV7-2,TGTGCCAGCACTCTAAAGGGGTTTACCACTGAAGCTTTCTTT,CASTLKGFTTEAFF
TRBJ2-7,-,TRBD2,TRBV5-4,TGTGCCAGCAGGGCCGGGACTAGCGGGGTCGAGCAGTACTTC,CASRAGTSGVEQYF
TRBJ2-3,-,-,TRBV7-9,TGTGCCAGCAGCCCGCCCGGAGTTAGCACAGATACGCAGTATTTT,CASSPPGVSTDTQYF
TRBJ2-3,once,-,TRBV6-5,TGTGCCAGCAGGCCCCCGGGGACAGATACGCAGTATTTT,CASRPPGTDTQYF
TRBJ1-5,few,-,TRBV30,TGTGCCTGGAGTAAGAGAGAATATAGCAATCAGCCCCAGCATTTT,CAWSKREYSNQPQHF
TRBJ2-1,-,-,TRBV7-9,TGTGCCAGCAGCCCACTGGGGTTCTCCTACAATGAGCAGTTCTTC,CASSPLGFSYNEQFF
TRBJ2-1,few,-,TRBV5-1,TGCGCCAGCACCATTACAGGGAACAATGAGCAGTTCTTC,CASTITGNNEQFF
TRBJ1-4,-,-,TRBV19,TGTGCCAGTAGGCACCCAAGCTCAACTAATGAAAAACTGTTTTTT,CASRHPSSTNEKLFF
TRBJ2-2,-,-,TRBV11-2,TGTGCCAGCAGCTTGCTCCAGGTCGGGGAGCTGTTTTTT,CASSLLQVGELFF
TRBJ1-4,-,-,TRBV6-5,TGTGCCAGCAGTTACTCTGGGAGGGAAAAACTGTTTTTT,CASSYSGREKLFF
TRBJ2-7,-,-,TRBV4-2,TGTGCCAGCAGCCAATCCTCTAGGATGGGGGACGAGCAGTACTTC,CASSQSSRMGDEQYF
TRBJ1-2,few,-,TRBV7-9,TGTGCCAGCAGCTTAGGCGGCGGGTTGGATGGCTACACCTTC,CASSLGGGLDGYTF
TRBJ2-1,-,-,TRBV7-9,TGTGCCAGCAGCTTAAATTTAGGGAGCTCCTACAATGAGCAGTTCTTC,CASSLNLGSSYNEQFF
TRBJ2-3,-,-,TRBV4-1,TGCGCCAGCAGCCAAGTGGGGCGCGGGGGCACAGATACACAGTATTTT,CASSQVGRGGTDTQYF
TRBJ2-1,-,-,TRBV19,TGTGCCAGTAGTCGGGACTCTAGGAGCTCCTACAATGAGCAGTTCTTC,CASSRDSRSSYNEQFF
TRBJ2-3,-,TRBD2,TRBV15,TGTGCCACCAGCAGTACTAGCGGGAGGATAGGGAGCACAGATACGCAGTATTTT,CATSSTSGRIGSTDTQYF
TRBJ2-2,-,-,TRBV28,TGTGCCAGCACCCAATCGGCAGGGGAAATCGGGGAGCTGTTTTTT,CASTQSAGEIGELFF